This T cell receptor beta chain is from a study of cytomegalovirus exposure and HLA in healthy donors. The overall study: The Caucasian-associated ancestry cluster held under 90% of 300 to 450 genotyped donors.

J gave up 1 base and V 4 bases, and 12 bases lay outside the gene matches. This CDR3 comprises 18 residues. Looked up from germline, CDR1 is LGHNA and CDR2 is YNFKEQ. About this clone: Its antigen is still unknown.

Study-wide findings and caveats: In a later analysis, a missense DCLRE1C variant was linked to TCR beta V- and J-gene trimming. Later work found most CMV-associated TCR beta chains apparently HLA-restricted. V segments that were indistinguishable, TRBV6-2 and TRBV6-3 among them, were omitted from analysis.

PCR amplification relied on 60 Vbeta primers (plus 13 Jbeta primers). Method: immunoSEQ multiplex PCR; TCRdb's copy keeps in-frame clones and lacks some. The sample shows under 150,000 clones, 70% to 80% of them seen only once. V usage is TRBV4-2 and J usage is TRBJ2-1, with 8 bases identical to TRBD2. The specimen was PBMCs. The clonotype was recovered from a woman in her fifties or sixties in good health and CMV-seropositive. The CDR3 DNA is TGTGCCAGCAGCCTGGCCAGCGGGAGACCTGGTTCCTACAATGAGCAGTTCTTC. It encodes CASSLASGRPGSYNEQFF.